This T cell receptor (beta chain) was retrieved from a study of control samples from healthy donors and cancer patients. This CDR3 comprises 16 residues. The V gene end was trimmed by 4 bases and the J gene end by 9 bases; junction bases not matched to a gene: 10. Germline V gene lookup returns CDR1 SNHLY and CDR2 FYNNEI. This clone was picked up a small number of times. Repertoires were generated with immunoSEQ multiplex PCR, while TCRdb's copy carries only in-frame clones and drops some. Of 100,000 or so clones listed, roughly 80% are singletons. The TCR comes from a woman between 50 and 59 years old in good health. This sequence joins TRBV2 and TRBJ2-1; 12 nucleotides align to TRBD2. Sequencing was done on a sample of blood. The CDR3 DNA sequence: TGTGCCAGCAGTGCCGGCCTAGCGGGGGGGCAGAGTGAGCAGTTCTTC. This translates into CASSAGLAGGQSEQFF.